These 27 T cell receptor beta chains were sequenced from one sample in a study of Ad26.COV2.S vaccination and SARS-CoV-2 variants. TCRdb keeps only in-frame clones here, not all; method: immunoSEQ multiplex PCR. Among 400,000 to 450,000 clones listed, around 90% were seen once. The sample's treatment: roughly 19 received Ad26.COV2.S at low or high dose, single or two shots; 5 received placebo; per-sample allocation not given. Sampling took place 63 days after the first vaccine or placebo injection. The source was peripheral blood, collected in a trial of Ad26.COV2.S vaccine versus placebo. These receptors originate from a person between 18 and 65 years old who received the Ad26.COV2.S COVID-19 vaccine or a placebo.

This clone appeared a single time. The CDR3 loop is CASSPFGDTGELFF. The CDR3 nucleotides are TGTGCCAGCAGCCCTTTCGGGGACACCGGGGAGCTGTTTTTT. The chain has TRBV9 and TRBJ2-2; TRBD2 might be the D (5 bases). The CDR3 runs to 14 residues. The germline V gene has CDR1 SGDLS and CDR2 YYNGEE. The V and J ends lost 4 bases and 3 bases respectively, with 10 bases between them. Full variable domain (missing parts from reference TRBV9 and TRBJ2-2): DSGVTQTPKHLITATGQRVTLRCSPRSGDLSVYWYQQSLDQGLQFLIQYYNGEERAKGNILERFSAQQFPDLHSELNLSSLELGDSALYFCASSPFGDTGELFFGEGSRLTVL.

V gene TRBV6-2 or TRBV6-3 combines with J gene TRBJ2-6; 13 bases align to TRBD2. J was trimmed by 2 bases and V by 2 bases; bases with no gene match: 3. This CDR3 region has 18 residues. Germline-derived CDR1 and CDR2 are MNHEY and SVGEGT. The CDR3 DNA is TGTGCCAGCAGTTACGGACTAGCGGGAGTACCTGGGGCCAACGTCCTGACTTTC. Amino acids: CASSYGLAGVPGANVLTF.

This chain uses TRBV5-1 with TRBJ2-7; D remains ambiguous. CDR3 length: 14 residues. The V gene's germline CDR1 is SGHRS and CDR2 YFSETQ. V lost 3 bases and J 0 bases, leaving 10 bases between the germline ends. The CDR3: CASSSRLSSYEQYF. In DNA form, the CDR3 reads TGCGCCAGCAGCTCAAGGCTGAGCTCCTACGAGCAGTACTTC.

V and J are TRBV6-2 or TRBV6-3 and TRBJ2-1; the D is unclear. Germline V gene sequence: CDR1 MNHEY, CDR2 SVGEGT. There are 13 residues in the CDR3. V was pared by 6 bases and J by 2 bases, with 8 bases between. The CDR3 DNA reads TGTGCCAGCAGCGAATTTGCCTACAATGAGCAGTTCTTC. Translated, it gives CASSEFAYNEQFF.

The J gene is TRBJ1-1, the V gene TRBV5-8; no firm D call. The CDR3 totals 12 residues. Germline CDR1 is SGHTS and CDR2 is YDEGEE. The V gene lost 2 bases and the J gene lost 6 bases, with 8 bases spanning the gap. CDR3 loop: CASSFGWPEAFF. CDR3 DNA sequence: TGTGCCAGCAGCTTTGGTTGGCCTGAAGCTTTCTTT.

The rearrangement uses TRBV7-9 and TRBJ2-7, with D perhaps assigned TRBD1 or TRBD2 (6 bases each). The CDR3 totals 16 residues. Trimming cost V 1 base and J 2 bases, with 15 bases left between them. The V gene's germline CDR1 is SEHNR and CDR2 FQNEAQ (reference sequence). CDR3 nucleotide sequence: TGTGCCAGCAGCTTAGTGGGGGGCAGCGAAACCTACGAGCAGTACTTC. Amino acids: CASSLVGGSETYEQYF.

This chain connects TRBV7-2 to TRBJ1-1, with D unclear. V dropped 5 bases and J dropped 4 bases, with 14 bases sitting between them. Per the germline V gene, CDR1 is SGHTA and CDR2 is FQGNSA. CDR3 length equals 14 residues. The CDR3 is CASSPIAGSTEAFF. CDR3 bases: TGTGCCAGCAGCCCCATCGCGGGAAGCACTGAAGCTTTCTTT.

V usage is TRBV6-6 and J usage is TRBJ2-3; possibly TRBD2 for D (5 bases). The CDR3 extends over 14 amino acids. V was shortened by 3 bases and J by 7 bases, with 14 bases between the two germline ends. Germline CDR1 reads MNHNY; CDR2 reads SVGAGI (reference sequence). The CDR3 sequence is CASSYTGRDNTQYF. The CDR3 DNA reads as TGTGCCAGCAGTTATACCGGACGGGATAATACGCAGTATTTT.

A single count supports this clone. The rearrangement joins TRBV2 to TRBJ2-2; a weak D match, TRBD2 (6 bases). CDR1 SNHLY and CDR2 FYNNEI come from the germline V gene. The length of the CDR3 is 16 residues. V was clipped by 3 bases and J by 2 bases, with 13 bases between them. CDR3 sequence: CASSDLRDLNTGELFF. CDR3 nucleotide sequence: TGTGCCAGCAGTGACCTCCGGGACTTAAACACCGGGGAGCTGTTTTTT. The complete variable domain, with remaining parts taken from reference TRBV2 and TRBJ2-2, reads EPEVTQTPSHQVTQMGQEVILRCVPISNHLYFYWYRQILGQKVEFLVSFYNNEISEKSEIFDDQFSVERPDGSNFTLKIRSTKLEDSAMYFCASSDLRDLNTGELFFGEGSRLTVL.

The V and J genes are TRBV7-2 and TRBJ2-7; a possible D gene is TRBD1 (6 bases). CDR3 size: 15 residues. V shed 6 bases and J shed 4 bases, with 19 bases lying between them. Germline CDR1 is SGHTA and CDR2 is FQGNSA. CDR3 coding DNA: TGTGCCAGCAGTCTCCTAAGGGACACGGAGTACGAGCAGTACTTC. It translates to CASSLLRDTEYEQYF.

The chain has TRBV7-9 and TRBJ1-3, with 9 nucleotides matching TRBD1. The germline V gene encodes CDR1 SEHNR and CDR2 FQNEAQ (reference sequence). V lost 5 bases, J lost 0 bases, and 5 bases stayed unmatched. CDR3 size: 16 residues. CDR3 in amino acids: CASSRTTGGSGNTIYF. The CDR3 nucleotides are TGTGCCAGCAGCCGCACGACAGGGGGCTCTGGAAACACCATATATTTT.

The CDR3 reads CASSPTGTSLFGYTF. The DNA of the CDR3 is TGTGCCAGTAGCCCGACAGGGACTTCTCTATTTGGCTACACCTTC. This chain connects TRBV19 to TRBJ1-2; 7 bases agree with TRBD1. The CDR3 spans 15 residues. With 6 bases clipped from V and 7 bases from J, the junction kept 14 bases outside the gene matches. Germline V gives CDR1 LNHDA, CDR2 SQIVND (reference sequence).

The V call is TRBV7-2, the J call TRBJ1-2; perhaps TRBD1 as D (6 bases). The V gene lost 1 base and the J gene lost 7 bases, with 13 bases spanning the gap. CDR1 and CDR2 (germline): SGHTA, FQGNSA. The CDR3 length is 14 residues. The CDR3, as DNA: TGTGCCAGCAGCTTAGTGGTAGGGGGGCCTGGCTACACCTTC. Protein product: CASSLVVGGPGYTF.

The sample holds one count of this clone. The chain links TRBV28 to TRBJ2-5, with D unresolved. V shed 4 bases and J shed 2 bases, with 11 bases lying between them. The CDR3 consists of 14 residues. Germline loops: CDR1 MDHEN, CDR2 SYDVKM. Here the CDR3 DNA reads TGTGCCAGCAGTTCAGGCGCGCGACAAGAGACCCAGTACTTC. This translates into CASSSGARQETQYF.

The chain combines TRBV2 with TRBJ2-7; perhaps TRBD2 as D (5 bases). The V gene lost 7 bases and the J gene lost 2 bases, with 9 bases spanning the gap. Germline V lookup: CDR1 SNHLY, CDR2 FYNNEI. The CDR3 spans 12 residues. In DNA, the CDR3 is TGTGCCAGCAAGGCAGCGGCCTACGAGCAGTACTTC. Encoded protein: CASKAAAYEQYF.

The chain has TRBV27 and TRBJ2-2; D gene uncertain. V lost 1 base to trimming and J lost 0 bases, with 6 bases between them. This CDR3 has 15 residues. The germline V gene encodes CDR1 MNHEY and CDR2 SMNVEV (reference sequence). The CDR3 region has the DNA TGTGCCAGCAGTTTATACAGCTCGAACACCGGGGAGCTGTTTTTT. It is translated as CASSLYSSNTGELFF.

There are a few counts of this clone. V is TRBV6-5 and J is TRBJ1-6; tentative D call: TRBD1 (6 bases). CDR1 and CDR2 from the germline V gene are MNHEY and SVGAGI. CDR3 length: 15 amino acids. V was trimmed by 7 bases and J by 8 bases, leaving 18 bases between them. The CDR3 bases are TGTGCCAGCACCCTTGTGGGCAGGGGCCATTCACCCCTCCACTTT. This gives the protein CASTLVGRGHSPLHF.

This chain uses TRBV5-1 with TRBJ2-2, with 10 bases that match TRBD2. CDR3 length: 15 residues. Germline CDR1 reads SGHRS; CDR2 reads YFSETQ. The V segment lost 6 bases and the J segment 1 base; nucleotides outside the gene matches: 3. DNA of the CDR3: TGCGCCAGCACGCTAGCGGGGGAGAACACCGGGGAGCTGTTTTTT. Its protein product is CASTLAGENTGELFF.

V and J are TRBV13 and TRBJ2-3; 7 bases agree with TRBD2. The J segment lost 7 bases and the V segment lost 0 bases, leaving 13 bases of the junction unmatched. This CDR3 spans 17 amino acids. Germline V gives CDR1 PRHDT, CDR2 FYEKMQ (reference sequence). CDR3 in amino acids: CASSLGTGGGSTNTQYF. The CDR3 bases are TGTGCCAGCAGCTTAGGTACGGGGGGAGGGTCCACGAATACGCAGTATTTT. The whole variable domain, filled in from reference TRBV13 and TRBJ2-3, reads AAGVIQSPRHLIKEKRETATLKCYPIPRHDTVYWYQQGPGQDPQFLISFYEKMQSDKGSIPDRFSAQQFSDYHSELNMSSLELGDSALYFCASSLGTGGGSTNTQYFGPGTRLTVL.

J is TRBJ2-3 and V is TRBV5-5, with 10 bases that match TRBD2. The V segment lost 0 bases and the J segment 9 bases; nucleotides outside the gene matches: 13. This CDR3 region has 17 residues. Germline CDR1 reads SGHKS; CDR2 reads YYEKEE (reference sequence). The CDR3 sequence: CASSLDVGLAGVGTQYF. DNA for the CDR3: TGTGCCAGCAGCTTGGATGTCGGGCTAGCGGGGGTAGGGACGCAGTATTTT. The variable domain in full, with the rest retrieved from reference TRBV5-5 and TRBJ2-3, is DAGVTQSPTHLIKTRGQQVTLRCSPISGHKSVSWYQQVLGQGPQFIFQYYEKEERGRGNFPDRFSARQFPNYSSELNVNALLLGDSALYLCASSLDVGLAGVGTQYFGPGTRLTVL.

CDR3 DNA sequence: TGTGCCAGCAGTTACTCCGGGACTTCAACGTGGGCTTTCTTT. This sequence encodes CASSYSGTSTWAFF. This chain connects TRBV6-5 to TRBJ1-1, with D possibly matching TRBD1 (5 bases). The V gene lost 0 bases and the J gene lost 11 bases, with 16 bases spanning the gap. Per germline, CDR1 MNHEY and CDR2 SVGAGI. The length of the CDR3 is 14 residues.

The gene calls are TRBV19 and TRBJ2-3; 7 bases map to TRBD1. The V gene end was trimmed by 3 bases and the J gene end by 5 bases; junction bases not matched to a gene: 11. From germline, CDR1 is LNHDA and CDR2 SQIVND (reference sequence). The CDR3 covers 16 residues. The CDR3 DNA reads TGTGCCAGTAGTATGTACGGGACAGACTCACGAGATACGCAGTATTTT. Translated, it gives CASSMYGTDSRDTQYF.

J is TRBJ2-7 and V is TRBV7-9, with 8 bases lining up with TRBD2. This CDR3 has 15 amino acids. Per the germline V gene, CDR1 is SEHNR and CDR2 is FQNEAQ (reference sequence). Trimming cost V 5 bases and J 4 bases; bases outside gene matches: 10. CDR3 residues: CASSARREGRYEQYF. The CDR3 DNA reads TGTGCCAGCAGCGCCCGTCGGGAGGGGAGGTACGAGCAGTACTTC.

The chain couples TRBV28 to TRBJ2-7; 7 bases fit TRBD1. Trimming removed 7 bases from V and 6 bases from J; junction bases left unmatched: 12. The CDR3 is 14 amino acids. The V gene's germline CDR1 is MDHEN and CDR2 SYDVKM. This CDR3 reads CASTFGTASTEQYF. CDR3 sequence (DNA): TGTGCCAGCACCTTCGGGACAGCGTCCACCGAGCAGTACTTC.

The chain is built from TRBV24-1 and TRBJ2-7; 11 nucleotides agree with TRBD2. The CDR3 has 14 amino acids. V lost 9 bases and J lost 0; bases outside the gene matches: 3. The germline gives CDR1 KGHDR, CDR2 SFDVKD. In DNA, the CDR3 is TGTGCCACCGGGACTAGCGGTAACTCCTACGAGCAGTACTTC. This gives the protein CATGTSGNSYEQYF.

CDR3 bases: TGTGCCAGCAGTTTACGGGGGCACTATGGCTACACCTTC. Translating gives CASSLRGHYGYTF. This chain connects TRBV12-3 or TRBV12-4 to TRBJ1-2; D is possibly TRBD1 (6 bases). The length of the CDR3 is 13 residues. V was clipped by 2 bases and J by 3 bases, with 7 bases between them.

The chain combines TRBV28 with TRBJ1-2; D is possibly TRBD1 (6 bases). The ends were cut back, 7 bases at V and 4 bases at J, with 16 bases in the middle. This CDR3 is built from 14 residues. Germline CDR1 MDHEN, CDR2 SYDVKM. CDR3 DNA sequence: TGTGCCAGCACTTATCCAGGGGCCAGCTATGGCTACACCTTC. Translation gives CASTYPGASYGYTF.